Given below is one TCR beta chain in context. These data belong to a study of shared clonotypes between healthy human individuals. Across the whole study: Donor composition was a couple of women and three men, aged 18 to 49.

The input for sorted-subset replicate PCRs was approximately 200 ng DNA, tens of thousands of T cell genomes. Data came from immunoSEQ multiplex PCR; TCRdb stores just in-frame clones and leaves some out. The data hold 950,000 to 1,100,000 clones, with about 76% observed a single time. This CDR3 comprises 15 residues. Germline V gene data show CDR1 as SGHRS and CDR2 as YFSETQ. Trimming stripped 4 bases from V and 3 bases from J, with 13 bases between. The sample comprised memory CD4+ T cells sorted from blood. The subset denotes: CD45RA-negative fraction. This TCR derives from a man in his late teens or twenties in good health. V is TRBV5-1 and J is TRBJ1-4; tentatively, D is TRBD1 (6 bases). Written as DNA, the CDR3 is TGCGCCAGCAGCGCTGGGGGGGCGGCTAATGAAAAACTGTTTTTT. This encodes CASSAGGAANEKLFF.